This T cell receptor beta chain comes out of a study of regulatory T cells in long-lasting Graves disease. At least ten counts were recorded for this clonotype. Its antigen is unidentified. Overall study results and limits: Thyroid tissue was not studied; only peripheral blood was. Comparison showed that persistent patients shared more public clonotypes (about 3,000) than new patients (966).

Both iRepertoire HTBI primers and Arm-PCR of CDR3 regions were used to build the TCR beta libraries. TCRdb recomputed calls from the multiplex PCR reads with MiXCR, one row per CDR3 protein. Counted here are about 530,000 distinct CDR3 sequences, about 15% occurring once; the ten biggest clones make up around 25%. Stated time point: newly diagnosed GD, antithyroid drugs for less than 3 months. From PBMCs, RNA was extracted and then used to make the TCR library. V lost 6 bases and J 1 base, leaving 12 bases between the germline ends. This CDR3 spans 13 amino acids. Germline V gene lookup returns CDR1 DFQATT and CDR2 SNEGSKA (reference sequence). These data also formed part of another study, on T cells in Graves' hyperthyroidism and ophthalmopathy. Per that study: When ophthalmopathy did not progress within 18 months, Graves' hyperthyroidism was considered stable. Median prediction lead before ophthalmopathy onset was around seven months with the model.

The material was peripheral blood mononuclear cells (PBMCs), obtained at new diagnosis, from a patient treated with antithyroid drugs. The gene calls are TRBV20-1 and TRBJ2-5, with a weak D call TRBD2 (6 bases). This clonotype was obtained from a woman between 40 and 65 years old with Graves disease. In nucleotides, the CDR3 is TGCAGTGCCAGCCGGGACTCCCAAGAGACCCAGTACTTC. Protein: CSASRDSQETQYF.